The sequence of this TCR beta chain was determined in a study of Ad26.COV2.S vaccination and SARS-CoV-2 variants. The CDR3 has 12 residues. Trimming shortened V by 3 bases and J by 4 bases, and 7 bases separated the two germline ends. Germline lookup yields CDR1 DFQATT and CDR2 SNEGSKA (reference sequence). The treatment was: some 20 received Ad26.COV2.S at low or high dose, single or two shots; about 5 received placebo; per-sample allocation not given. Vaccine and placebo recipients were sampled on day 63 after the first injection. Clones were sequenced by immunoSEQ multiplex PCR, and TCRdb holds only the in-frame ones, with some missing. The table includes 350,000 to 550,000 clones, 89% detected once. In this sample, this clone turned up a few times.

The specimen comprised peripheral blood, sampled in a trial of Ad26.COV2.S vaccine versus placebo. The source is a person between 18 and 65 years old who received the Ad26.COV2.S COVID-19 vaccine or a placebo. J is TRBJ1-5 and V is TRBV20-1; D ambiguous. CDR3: CSASRMNQPQHF. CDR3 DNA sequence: TGCAGTGCTAGTAGGATGAATCAGCCCCAGCATTTT.